Listed below are T cell receptor beta chains from one sample, sequenced in a study of blood T cell repertoires in COVID-19. Generated by immunoSEQ multiplex PCR, the TCRdb table keeps only in-frame clones and is missing some. The sample carries 75,000 to 90,000 clones, 86% recorded once. The sequencing input was peripheral blood. These receptors came from a man aged 50 to 60 with active COVID-19. Both conserved end residues are part of each CDR3. A D gene is named only where the DNA matches it firmly. The size of a clone is reported for some rows only, either as once, few or many, or as a class for expanded clones.

size: -; D: TRBD1; J: TRBJ2-2; V: TRBV10-2; DNA: TGCGCCAGCAGTGGGACAGGGAGTACCGGGGAGCTGTTTTTT; CDR3: CASSGTGSTGELFF
size: -; D: TRBD1; J: TRBJ1-2; V: TRBV18; DNA: TGTGCCAGCTCACCGGGACAGGGTTCATCGGCGCATGGCTACACCTTC; CDR3: CASSPGQGSSAHGYTF
size: -; D: -; J: TRBJ1-1; V: TRBV28; DNA: TGTGCCAGCAGTTCAGGCAGGAACCTCTTTGGAGCTTTCTTT; CDR3: CASSSGRNLFGAFF
size: once; D: TRBD1; J: TRBJ2-7; V: TRBV27; DNA: TGTGCCAGCAGTTTCAGGGGGCGAGGCGAGCAGTACTTC; CDR3: CASSFRGRGEQYF
size: -; D: TRBD2; J: TRBJ2-1; V: TRBV11-2; DNA: TGTGCCAGCAGCCTACCTAGCGGGGTGGGCTCCTACAATGAGCAGTTCTTC; CDR3: CASSLPSGVGSYNEQFF
size: -; D: -; J: TRBJ1-4; V: TRBV18; DNA: TGTGCCAGCTCCCGCGCGGGAACTGAAAAACTGTTTTTT; CDR3: CASSRAGTEKLFF
size: -; D: TRBD1; J: TRBJ1-2; V: TRBV5-6; DNA: TGTGCCAGCAGCTTTGGGAGGACAGGGTATGGCTACACCTTC; CDR3: CASSFGRTGYGYTF
size: -; D: TRBD1; J: TRBJ2-3; V: TRBV6-5; DNA: TGTGCCAGCACCCCCAGGGGGCAAGATACGCAGTATTTT; CDR3: CASTPRGQDTQYF
size: -; D: -; J: TRBJ2-5; V: TRBV7-9; DNA: TGTGCCAGCAGCCCCGGAGAGACCCAGTACTTC; CDR3: CASSPGETQYF
size: -; D: -; J: TRBJ1-5; V: TRBV24-1; DNA: TGTGCCACCAGTGAGGCAGGGAGCAATCAGCCCCAGCATTTT; CDR3: CATSEAGSNQPQHF
size: -; D: TRBD1; J: TRBJ2-7; V: TRBV4-3; DNA: TGCGCCAGCAGATCCCCGGGACAGGAGCCCTACGAGCAGTACTTC; CDR3: CASRSPGQEPYEQYF
size: -; D: -; J: TRBJ2-4; V: TRBV12-3/TRBV12-4; DNA: TGTGCCAGCAGTGTTGCACAGAACATTCAGTACTTC; CDR3: CASSVAQNIQYF
size: -; D: TRBD2; J: TRBJ2-5; V: TRBV5-1; DNA: TGCGCCAGCAGCTTGAACAGCGGGAGTCGCTGGGAGACCCAGTACTTC; CDR3: CASSLNSGSRWETQYF
size: -; D: TRBD1; J: TRBJ1-3; V: TRBV27; DNA: TGTGCCAGCAGTTTAGGACAGGGGGCTTCGTTTGGAAACACCATATATTTT; CDR3: CASSLGQGASFGNTIYF
size: -; D: -; J: TRBJ2-3; V: TRBV4-1; DNA: TGCGCCAGCAGCCAAGATTCCGGGGAAGATACGCAGTATTTT; CDR3: CASSQDSGEDTQYF